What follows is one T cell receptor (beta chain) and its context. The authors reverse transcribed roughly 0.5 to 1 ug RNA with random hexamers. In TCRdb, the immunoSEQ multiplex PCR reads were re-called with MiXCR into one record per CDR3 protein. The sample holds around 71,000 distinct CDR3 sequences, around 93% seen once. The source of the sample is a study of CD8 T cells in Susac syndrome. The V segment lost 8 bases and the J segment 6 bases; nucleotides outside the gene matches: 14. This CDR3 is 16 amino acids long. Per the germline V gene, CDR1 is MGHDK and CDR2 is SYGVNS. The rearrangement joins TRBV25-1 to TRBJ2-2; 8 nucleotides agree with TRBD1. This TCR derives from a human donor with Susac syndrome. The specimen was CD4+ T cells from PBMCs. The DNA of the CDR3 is TGTGCCAGCTCCATCCTCGGACAGGGTGCCGCCGGGGAGCTGTTTTTT. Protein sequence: CASSILGQGAAGELFF.